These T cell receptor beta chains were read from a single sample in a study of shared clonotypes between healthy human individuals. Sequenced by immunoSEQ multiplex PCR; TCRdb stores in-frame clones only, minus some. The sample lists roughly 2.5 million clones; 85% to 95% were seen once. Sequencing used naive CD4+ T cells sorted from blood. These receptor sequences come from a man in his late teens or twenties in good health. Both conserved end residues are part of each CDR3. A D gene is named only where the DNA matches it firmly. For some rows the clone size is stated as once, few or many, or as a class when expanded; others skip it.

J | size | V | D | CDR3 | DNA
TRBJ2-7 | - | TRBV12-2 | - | CASRFVQPVWNEQYF | TGTGCAAGTCGCTTCGTACAGCCGGTTTGGAACGAGCAGTACTTC
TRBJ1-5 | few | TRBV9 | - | CASSVGDGNQPQHF | TGTGCCAGCAGCGTAGGAGATGGCAATCAGCCCCAGCATTTT
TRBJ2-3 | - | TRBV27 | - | CASKPMSGSTDTQYF | TGTGCCAGCAAGCCGATGAGCGGGAGCACAGATACGCAGTATTTT
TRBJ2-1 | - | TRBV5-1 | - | CASSWGLLGLGPYNEQFF | TGCGCCAGCAGCTGGGGCTTATTAGGTCTAGGGCCATACAATGAGCAGTTCTTC
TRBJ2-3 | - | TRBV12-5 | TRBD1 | CASGLVPKHRGRTDTQYF | TGTGCTAGTGGTTTGGTACCAAAACACAGGGGGCGTACAGATACGCAGTATTTT
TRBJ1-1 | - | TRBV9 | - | CASSVDKMNTEAFF | TGTGCCAGCAGCGTAGACAAAATGAACACTGAAGCTTTCTTT
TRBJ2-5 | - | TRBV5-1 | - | CASSLSQGTLETQYF | TGCGCCAGCAGCTTGTCTCAGGGAACCCTCGAGACCCAGTACTTC
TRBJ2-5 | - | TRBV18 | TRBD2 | CASSPTSDQETQYF | TGTGCCAGCTCACCTACTAGCGACCAAGAGACCCAGTACTTC
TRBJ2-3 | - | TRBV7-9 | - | CASSSPSSRLPGAHQYF | TGTGCCAGCAGCTCACCCAGCAGTCGGCTACCCGGGGCCCATCAGTATTTT
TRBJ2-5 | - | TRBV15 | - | CATSREFTSTPQETQYF | TGTGCCACCAGCAGGGAATTTACTAGCACACCCCAAGAGACCCAGTACTTC
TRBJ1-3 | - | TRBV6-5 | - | CASSQGWSSGNTIYF | TGTGCCAGCAGTCAGGGTTGGAGCTCTGGAAACACCATATATTTT
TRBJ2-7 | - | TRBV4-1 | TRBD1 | CASSPRDSSYEQYF | TGCGCCAGCAGCCCTCGGGACAGCTCCTACGAGCAGTACTTC
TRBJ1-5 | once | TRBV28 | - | CASSLPWIQPQHF | TGTGCCAGCAGTTTACCATGGATTCAGCCCCAGCATTTT
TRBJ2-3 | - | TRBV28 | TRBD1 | CASSLLDRGTDTQYF | TGTGCCAGCAGTCTCCTAGACAGGGGAACAGATACGCAGTATTTT
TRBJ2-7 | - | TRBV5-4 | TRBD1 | CASSLAGQGVYEQYF | TGTGCCAGCAGCTTGGCAGGACAGGGTGTCTACGAGCAGTACTTC
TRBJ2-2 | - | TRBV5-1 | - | CASSPGYTGELFF | TGCGCCAGCAGCCCAGGTTACACCGGGGAGCTGTTTTTT
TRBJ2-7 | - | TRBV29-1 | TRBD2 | CSVEFPTLAGSYEQYF | TGCAGCGTTGAGTTCCCGACGTTAGCGGGAAGCTACGAGCAGTACTTC
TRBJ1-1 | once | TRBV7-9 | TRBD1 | CASRRGRETNTEAFF | TGTGCCAGCAGGAGGGGGCGCGAAACGAACACTGAAGCTTTCTTT
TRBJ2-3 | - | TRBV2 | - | CASSEALGRGPPTDTQYF | TGTGCCAGCAGTGAAGCGCTGGGCAGGGGTCCACCCACAGATACGCAGTATTTT
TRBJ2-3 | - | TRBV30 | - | CAWSSGFGGTDTQYF | TGTGCCTGGAGTTCAGGGTTTGGCGGCACAGATACGCAGTATTTT
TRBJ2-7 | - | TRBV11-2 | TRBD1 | CASSLDLGDRPYEQYF | TGTGCCAGCAGCTTAGATCTGGGGGACAGACCCTACGAGCAGTACTTC
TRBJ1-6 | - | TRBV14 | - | CASSQDLAVTYNSPLHF | TGTGCCAGCAGCCAAGATCTGGCAGTCACCTATAATTCACCCCTCCACTTT
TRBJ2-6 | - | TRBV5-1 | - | CASSQDSGANVLTF | TGCGCCAGCAGCCAGGACTCTGGGGCCAACGTCCTGACTTTC
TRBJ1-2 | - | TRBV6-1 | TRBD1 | CASRAGTDYGYTF | TGTGCCAGCAGGGCCGGGACAGACTATGGCTACACCTTC
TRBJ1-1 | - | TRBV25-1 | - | CASSGHGGVYTEAFF | TGTGCCAGCAGTGGGCACGGGGGAGTATACACTGAAGCTTTCTTT
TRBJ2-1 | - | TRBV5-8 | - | CASSLKRAPFF | TGTGCCAGCAGCTTGAAGAGGGCACCGTTCTTC
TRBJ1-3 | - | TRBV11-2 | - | CASSSRGSVSGNTIYF | TGTGCCAGCAGCTCCCGGGGCTCAGTCTCTGGAAACACCATATATTTT